This entry lists 25 T cell receptor beta chains sequenced from one sample in a study of cytomegalovirus exposure and HLA in healthy donors. Researchers ran the PCR with 60 Vbeta and 13 Jbeta primers. Here immunoSEQ multiplex PCR was the method, and the copy in TCRdb shows in-frame clones only, minus some. Of nearly 65,000 clones listed, approximately 76% are singletons. The sequenced sample was PBMCs. These receptors were taken from a man in his forties or fifties in good health and CMV-seronegative.

This clone was observed a handful of times. CDR3 in amino acids: CASGQTGTSNYGYTF. CDR3 coding DNA: TGTGCCAGCGGACAGACGGGGACCTCTAACTATGGCTACACCTTC. The chain links TRBV2 to TRBJ1-2, with D perhaps TRBD1 (6 bases). Trimming left V 8 bases short and J 0 bases short, with 16 bases between. Looked up from germline, CDR1 is SNHLY and CDR2 is FYNNEI. This CDR3 has 15 residues.

This clone was detected a few times. The J gene is TRBJ2-7, the V gene TRBV6-5; D not resolved. There are 15 residues in the CDR3. V lost 5 bases and J 2 bases, leaving 16 bases between the germline ends. Germline V gene data show CDR1 as MNHEY and CDR2 as SVGAGI. CDR3: CASSPRRVRTYEQYF. The CDR3 DNA is TGTGCCAGCAGTCCCCGGAGAGTTCGAACCTACGAGCAGTACTTC.

The J gene is TRBJ2-3, the V gene TRBV9; TRBD2 aligns across 12 bases. The CDR3 length is 16 residues. Germline CDR1 reads SGDLS; CDR2 reads YYNGEE. J lost 7 bases, V lost 3 bases, and 9 bases had no gene match. As DNA, the CDR3 is TGTGCCAGCAGCGGAACCCTAGCGGGGGGGCCAAATACGCAGTATTTT. Translated, it gives CASSGTLAGGPNTQYF. The whole variable domain, filled in from reference TRBV9 and TRBJ2-3, reads DSGVTQTPKHLITATGQRVTLRCSPRSGDLSVYWYQQSLDQGLQFLIQYYNGEERAKGNILERFSAQQFPDLHSELNLSSLELGDSALYFCASSGTLAGGPNTQYFGPGTRLTVL.

The V and J genes are TRBV7-8 and TRBJ1-4; TRBD1 might be the D (6 bases). Trimming pared 2 bases from V and 8 bases from J, leaving 12 bases between. Germline CDR1 SGHVS, CDR2 FQNEAQ. The CDR3 covers 14 residues. The chain's CDR3 is CASSLRGRDEKLFF. For the CDR3, the DNA is TGTGCCAGCAGCTTAAGGGGGAGGGACGAAAAACTGTTTTTT.

This clone has just a few counts. In DNA form, the CDR3 reads TGTGCCTGGAGCTCCGGGACTAGCGGGGCCGGGGAGCTGTTTTTT. This gives the protein CAWSSGTSGAGELFF. The chain is built from TRBV30 and TRBJ2-2, with 13 bases identical to TRBD2. Germline CDR1 and CDR2: GTSNPN and SVGIG (reference sequence). The CDR3 loop spans 15 amino acids. V lost 3 bases to trimming and J lost 6 bases; unmatched junction nucleotides: 4.

V gene TRBV5-4 combines with J gene TRBJ2-3; 7 bases agree with TRBD2. V gave up 4 bases and J gave up 1 base; unmatched junction bases: 6. The CDR3 runs to 15 residues. Germline-derived CDR1 and CDR2 are SGHNT and YYREEE (reference sequence). In nucleotides, the CDR3 is TGTGCCAGCAGCCACCGGGCGGGGGGCACAGATACGCAGTATTTT. It encodes CASSHRAGGTDTQYF.

The rearrangement uses TRBV4-1 and TRBJ1-4; no clear D. Germline loops: CDR1 MGHRA, CDR2 YSYEKL. CDR3 size: 13 residues. V dropped 3 bases and J dropped 7 bases, with 9 bases sitting between them. CDR3 sequence: CASSQGQTEKLFF. CDR3 nucleotide sequence: TGCGCCAGCAGCCAGGGCCAAACTGAAAAACTGTTTTTT.

The gene calls are TRBV30 and TRBJ2-7, with D possibly TRBD1 on 5 matching bases. CDR1 is GTSNPN, CDR2 SVGIG, per germline (reference sequence). The CDR3 is 11 amino acids. The V end lost 0 bases, the J end lost 7 bases, and 7 bases lay between the germline ends. The CDR3 is CAWSVGVEQYF. DNA of the CDR3: TGTGCCTGGAGTGTAGGGGTTGAGCAGTACTTC.

The chain recombines TRBV18 with TRBJ1-2; 7 nucleotides agree with TRBD1. With V trimmed by 2 bases and J by 3 bases, 0 bases remained unmatched. Per germline, CDR1 KGHSH and CDR2 LQKENI. The CDR3 runs to 13 residues. The CDR3 region has the DNA TGTGCCAGCTCACCAGGGACAGACTATGGCTACACCTTC. Protein: CASSPGTDYGYTF.

The chain links TRBV6-6 to TRBJ2-1; TRBD1 agrees at 10 bases. The V segment lost 6 bases and the J segment 5 bases; nucleotides outside the gene matches: 7. The CDR3 loop spans 15 amino acids. Germline-derived CDR1 and CDR2 are MNHNY and SVGAGI (reference sequence). CDR3 protein: CASRTRGQGNNEQFF. CDR3 nucleotide sequence: TGTGCCAGCAGGACAAGGGGACAGGGGAACAATGAGCAGTTCTTC.

The CDR3 here is CASRTGTGAYPSEKLFF. In DNA, the CDR3 is TGTGCCAGTAGAACCGGGACAGGGGCCTACCCGAGTGAAAAACTGTTTTTT. V and J are TRBV19 and TRBJ1-4, with 10 bases matching TRBD1. The CDR3 covers 17 residues. Trimming took 6 bases from V and 7 from J; bases not matched to a gene: 14. Germline V gene lookup returns CDR1 LNHDA and CDR2 SQIVND (reference sequence).

The chain combines TRBV5-1 with TRBJ2-1, with 9 bases matching TRBD1. The CDR3 consists of 15 residues. CDR1 SGHRS and CDR2 YFSETQ come from the germline V gene. V lost 5 bases, J lost 1 base, and 4 bases stayed unmatched. CDR3 DNA: TGCGCCAGCAGTCAGGGACAGGGATCCTACAATGAGCAGTTCTTC. It encodes CASSQGQGSYNEQFF.

V gene TRBV4-1 combines with J gene TRBJ2-3, with D possibly being TRBD2 (6 bases). CDR1 MGHRA and CDR2 YSYEKL come from the germline V gene. V dropped 3 bases and J dropped 0 bases, with 13 bases sitting between them. The length of the CDR3 is 16 residues. The CDR3 coding sequence is TGCGCCAGCAGCCAGACGGGGGTTGCTAGCACAGATACGCAGTATTTT. Its translation is CASSQTGVASTDTQYF.

The chain carries TRBV30 and TRBJ1-5, with TRBD1 identical over 7 bases. V was pared by 3 bases and J by 6 bases, with 11 bases of the junction left unmatched. The CDR3 runs to 15 residues. Germline CDR1 is GTSNPN and CDR2 is SVGIG (reference sequence). This CDR3 reads CAWSGTRQGGQPQHF. In nucleotides, the CDR3 is TGTGCCTGGAGCGGTACACGACAGGGCGGTCAGCCCCAGCATTTT. Full variable domain (remainder filled in from reference TRBV30 and TRBJ1-5): SQTIHQWPATLVQPVGSPLSLECTVEGTSNPNLYWYRQAAGRGLQLLFYSVGIGQISSEVPQNLSASRPQDRQFILSSKKLLLSDSGFYLCAWSGTRQGGQPQHFGDGTRLSIL.

The V and J genes are TRBV19 and TRBJ2-1; TRBD2 agrees at 11 bases. The V and J ends lost 0 bases and 6 bases, in that order; junction bases with no gene match: 10. CDR1 is LNHDA and CDR2 is SQIVND in the germline V gene (reference sequence). This CDR3 has 18 residues. The CDR3 DNA follows: TGTGCCAGTAGTATAGATGTCTCGGGGCTAGCGGGGGGCAATGAGCAGTTCTTC. This codes for CASSIDVSGLAGGNEQFF.

The chain is built from TRBV11-3 and TRBJ2-3; weak D call: TRBD2 (7 bases). Trimming removed 7 bases at V and 4 bases at J, with 9 bases between. The germline CDR1 and CDR2 sequences are SGHNT and YENEEA. The length of the CDR3 is 12 residues. CDR3 nucleotides: TGTGCCAGCAAGGGGGGGTCAGATACGCAGTATTTT. This translates into CASKGGSDTQYF. The entire variable domain, with the rest obtained from reference TRBV11-3 and TRBJ2-3, is as follows: EAGVVQSPRYKIIEKKQPVAFWCNPISGHNTLYWYLQNLGQGPELLIRYENEEAVDDSQLPKDRFSAERLKGVDSTLKIQPAELGDSAVYLCASKGGSDTQYFGPGTRLTVL.

V and J are TRBV9 and TRBJ2-7; 10 bases line up with TRBD1. The junction had 7 bases not matched to a gene; V was cut back by 4 bases and J by 3 bases. Looked up from germline, CDR1 is SGDLS and CDR2 is YYNGEE. CDR3 size: 15 residues. In nucleotides, the CDR3 is TGTGCCAGCAGCACCGGGACAGGGGTTCGCTACGAGCAGTACTTC. This sequence encodes CASSTGTGVRYEQYF. The whole variable domain, filled in from reference TRBV9 and TRBJ2-7, reads DSGVTQTPKHLITATGQRVTLRCSPRSGDLSVYWYQQSLDQGLQFLIQYYNGEERAKGNILERFSAQQFPDLHSELNLSSLELGDSALYFCASSTGTGVRYEQYFGPGTRLTVT.

This chain uses TRBV18 with TRBJ2-2; 8 bases fit TRBD1. The ends lost 1 base at V and 2 bases at J; junction bases unmatched: 6. This CDR3 has 17 residues. The germline gives CDR1 KGHSH, CDR2 LQKENI. In DNA, the CDR3 is TGTGCCAGCTCACCACTTGCACAGGGGGGAAACACCGGGGAGCTGTTTTTT. Protein: CASSPLAQGGNTGELFF.

V gene TRBV30 combines with J gene TRBJ1-2; 9 positions match TRBD1. There are 13 residues in the CDR3. J was trimmed by 6 bases and V by 1 base; bases with no gene match: 3. In germline, CDR1 is GTSNPN, CDR2 SVGIG (reference sequence). The CDR3 region is CAWSGGQGNGYTF. CDR3 bases: TGTGCCTGGAGTGGAGGACAGGGGAATGGCTACACCTTC.

As regards this clone: One end of the junction fails to match germline, which may point to a read error. In the same sample, other DNA sequences code for this CDR3. V gene TRBV13 combines with J gene TRBJ2-5; a weak D match, TRBD2 (6 bases). This CDR3 region has 15 residues. Germline-derived CDR1 and CDR2 are PRHDT and FYEKMQ (reference sequence). The chain's CDR3 is CASSLGAGIQETQYF. The CDR3, as DNA: TGTGCCAGTAGCTTAGGGGCGGGAATCCAAGAGACCCAGTACTTC.

V is TRBV14 and J is TRBJ1-1; 8 bases align to TRBD1. Germline values: CDR1 SGHDN, CDR2 FVKESK. Trimming took 2 bases from V and 5 from J; bases not matched to a gene: 7. CDR3 length: 15 amino acids. CDR3 sequence: CASSQLTGARTEAFF. The CDR3 DNA reads TGTGCCAGCAGCCAATTGACAGGGGCGAGAACTGAAGCTTTCTTT.

This clone was seen a few times. This chain links TRBV10-1 with TRBJ1-3; D perhaps matches TRBD1 (5 bases). This CDR3 contains 17 residues. The V gene lost 9 bases and the J gene lost 0 bases, with 21 bases spanning the gap. Germline CDR1 is WNHNN and CDR2 is SYGVQD (reference sequence). The CDR3 here is CARGGEGAIGSGNTIYF. The CDR3 DNA follows: TGCGCCAGGGGGGGAGAAGGGGCTATTGGCTCTGGAAACACCATATATTTT.

The gene calls are TRBV29-1 and TRBJ1-4; possible D gene TRBD1, 5 bases. The CDR3 is made up of 10 amino acids. Germline lookup yields CDR1 SQVTM and CDR2 ANQGSEA. CDR3 sequence: CSVGGEKLFF. CDR3 nucleotides: TGCAGTGTGGGGGGTGAAAAACTGTTTTTT. The full variable domain, rest sourced from reference TRBV29-1 and TRBJ1-4, is SAVISQKPSRDICQRGTSLTIQCQVDSQVTMMFWYRQQPGQSLTLIATANQGSEATYESGFVIDKFPISRPNLTFSTLTVSNMSPEDSSIYLCSVGGEKLFFGSGTQLSVL.

The J gene is TRBJ2-7, the V gene TRBV11-2; D is possibly TRBD1 (5 bases). V was shortened by 10 bases and J by 0 bases, with 16 bases between the two germline ends. The CDR3 has 14 amino acids. Germline V gives CDR1 SGHAT, CDR2 FQNNGV. CDR3 amino acids: CATSGSGLSYEQYF. The CDR3 nucleotides are TGTGCCACCTCAGGGTCCGGCCTCTCCTACGAGCAGTACTTC.

This clone showed up just once. The chain has TRBV6-5 and TRBJ2-5; TRBD1 matches 7 bases. Germline assignment: CDR1 MNHEY and CDR2 SVGAGI. The CDR3 totals 15 residues. J lost 1 base, V lost 1 base, and 3 bases had no gene match. CDR3 protein: CASSYFGTVQETQYF. The CDR3 region has the DNA TGTGCCAGCAGTTACTTTGGGACAGTCCAAGAGACCCAGTACTTC.